This T cell receptor beta chain was identified in a study of tumor-infiltrating lymphocytes in primary liver carcinoma. Study-level background: Regardless of tissue type, samples showed similar yields of roughly 3.5 to 7.13 million productive TCRbeta reads. Study results and limitations: Representation across all five tumor regions was limited to only about 7.5-25% of top clones.

The V end lost 1 base, the J end lost 2 bases, and 13 bases lay between the germline ends. This CDR3 comprises 16 residues. The tissue used was unsorted bulk material of roughly 17-32 mg. RNA and DNA were co-extracted from it with the AllPrep DNA/RNA mini kit. Patients had chronic HBV infection and were treatment-naive. Tumor samples were assessed, and every one had over 85% viable tumor cells. Making TCR beta cDNA involved 400 to 600 ng total RNA and a constant-region primer. Three nested multiplex PCR rounds, a slightly modified ARM-PCR, produced the libraries for TCR beta. A C-beta reverse primer was combined with TRBV1-TRBV30 forward primers in the first two PCR rounds, and each round had approximately 10 cycles. MiXCR was run by TCRdb on the multiplex PCR reads, yielding one entry per CDR3 protein. In the table there are 95,000 to 150,000 distinct CDR3 sequences, around two thirds of which are singletons.

This clonotype was counted ten times or more. Its specificity is not known. The gene calls are TRBV12-3 or TRBV12-4 and TRBJ2-3; tentatively, D is TRBD1 (5 bases). The sequenced sample consisted of liver tumor tissue from sampling region 1. As to subset: tumor region T1, superior pole. This clonotype was sampled from a woman in her sixties or seventies with primary liver carcinoma and hepatitis B virus infection. The CDR3 coding sequence is TGTGCCAGCAGTTTAGTGGGTCAGGGCTACACAGATACGCAGTATTTT. Its protein is CASSLVGQGYTDTQYF.